This T cell receptor beta chain comes out of a study of control samples from healthy donors and cancer patients. In germline, CDR1 is SGHVS, CDR2 FQNEAQ. The CDR3 has 12 amino acids. V lost 5 bases and J lost 7, with 10 bases in between. Data came from immunoSEQ multiplex PCR; TCRdb stores just in-frame clones and leaves some out. The sample lists around 150,000 clones, 75% to 90% occurring once. V is TRBV7-8 and J is TRBJ2-3, with D possibly matching TRBD1 (5 bases). The sequenced sample consisted of blood. This clonotype was obtained from a man aged 25 to 45 in good health. CDR3 residues: CASSPQGNTQYF. CDR3 DNA sequence: TGTGCCAGCAGCCCCCAGGGAAATACGCAGTATTTT. Supplemented by reference TRBV7-8 and TRBJ2-3, the full variable domain reads GAGVSQSPRYKVAKRGQDVALRCDPISGHVSLFWYQQALGQGPEFLTYFQNEAQLDKSGLPSDRFFAERPEGSVSTLKIQRTQQEDSAVYLCASSPQGNTQYFGPGTRLTVL.